These 31 T cell receptor beta chains share one sample of origin, sequenced in a study of blood T cell repertoires in COVID-19. The data were produced by immunoSEQ multiplex PCR, yet TCRdb's version contains in-frame clones alone and is incomplete. The data show 240,000 or so clones, about 80% seen once. Input material: peripheral blood. All receptors derive from a woman of 80 years or more with acute or convalescent COVID-19.

Here the CDR3 DNA reads TGTGCCAGCAGCTTCGGGACAGGCTTCCAGTCTAACTATGGCTACACCTTC. Translation gives CASSFGTGFQSNYGYTF. The chain combines TRBV7-8 with TRBJ1-2; 8 bases agree with TRBD1. Trimming at V came to 3 bases and at J to 0 bases, leaving 9 bases not matched to a gene. CDR1 is SGHVS and CDR2 is FQNEAQ in the germline V gene. The CDR3 covers 17 residues. Full variable domain (outside the CDR3, taken from reference TRBV7-8 and TRBJ1-2): GAGVSQSPRYKVAKRGQDVALRCDPISGHVSLFWYQQALGQGPEFLTYFQNEAQLDKSGLPSDRFFAERPEGSVSTLKIQRTQQEDSAVYLCASSFGTGFQSNYGYTFGSGTRLTVV.

V gene TRBV7-6 combines with J gene TRBJ2-1, with TRBD2 identical over 8 bases. Germline loops: CDR1 SGHVS, CDR2 FNYEAQ. The CDR3 is made up of 17 amino acids. The V gene end was trimmed by 4 bases and the J gene end by 6 bases; junction bases not matched to a gene: 14. CDR3 in DNA: TGTGCCAGCAGCTCCGTCCCCCTCGGGGGGGGTGCCAATGAGCAGTTCTTC. The encoded protein is CASSSVPLGGGANEQFF.

The chain combines TRBV11-2 with TRBJ2-1; 8 bases fit TRBD2. CDR1 and CDR2 (germline): SGHAT, FQNNGV. The CDR3 is 15 amino acids. The trim removed 6 bases at V and 2 bases at J, leaving 6 bases unmatched. Written as DNA, the CDR3 is TGTGCCAGCAGTTCTCTAGCGGGCGCCTACAATGAGCAGTTCTTC. The encoded protein is CASSSLAGAYNEQFF.

The CDR3 DNA sequence: TGTGCCAGCAGTGAATACAGGGGAGACCAAGAGACCCAGTACTTC. Its translation is CASSEYRGDQETQYF. The rearrangement uses TRBV25-1 and TRBJ2-5, with a possible D match to TRBD1 (6 bases). Germline V gene sequence: CDR1 MGHDK, CDR2 SYGVNS. V lost 0 bases and J lost 0, with 8 bases in between. The CDR3 extends over 15 amino acids. Full variable domain (missing parts from reference TRBV25-1 and TRBJ2-5): EADIYQTPRYLVIGTGKKITLECSQTMGHDKMYWYQQDPGMELHLIHYSYGVNSTEKGDLSSESTVSRIRTEHFPLTLESARPSHTSQYLCASSEYRGDQETQYFGPGTRLLVL.

The chain joins TRBV10-3 to TRBJ2-2; 7 positions agree with TRBD1. This CDR3 has 15 amino acids. The V segment lost 2 bases and the J segment 7 bases; nucleotides outside the gene matches: 7. The germline CDR1 and CDR2 sequences are ENHRY and SYGVKD. CDR3 bases: TGTGCCATCAGTGAGCCTAGGGGGCGCAACGGGGAGCTGTTTTTT. It specifies CAISEPRGRNGELFF.

This chain links TRBV19 with TRBJ2-1; 12 bases are shared with TRBD2. Germline lookup yields CDR1 LNHDA and CDR2 SQIVND (reference sequence). V lost 3 bases to trimming and J lost 9 bases; unmatched junction nucleotides: 9. The CDR3 is made up of 16 amino acids. CDR3 sequence: CASSINGASGRGEQFF. The CDR3 DNA reads TGTGCCAGTAGTATTAACGGCGCTAGCGGGAGGGGTGAGCAGTTCTTC. The full variable domain, rest sourced from reference TRBV19 and TRBJ2-1, is DGGITQSPKYLFRKEGQNVTLSCEQNLNHDAMYWYRQDPGQGLRLIYYSQIVNDFQKGDIAEGYSVSREKKESFPLTVTSAQKNPTAFYLCASSINGASGRGEQFFGPGTRLTVL.

This clone occurred a few times. The gene calls are TRBV7-2 and TRBJ1-2; the D gene is possibly TRBD1 (6 bases). From germline, CDR1 is SGHTA and CDR2 FQGNSA. The CDR3 runs 14 residues. Trimming took off 5 bases at V and 3 bases at J, with 13 bases between the two ends. As DNA, the CDR3 is TGTGCCAGCAGCCAACAGGGACCATACTATGGCTACACCTTC. Encoded protein: CASSQQGPYYGYTF.

V gene TRBV19 combines with J gene TRBJ1-2; 7 bases align to TRBD1. The CDR3 runs to 15 residues. V was clipped by 6 bases and J by 0 bases; unmatched bases: 7. Germline values: CDR1 LNHDA, CDR2 SQIVND (reference sequence). The CDR3 reads CASSEQGTANYGYTF. The CDR3 DNA follows: TGTGCCAGTAGCGAACAGGGGACAGCTAACTATGGCTACACCTTC.

The gene calls are TRBV5-1 and TRBJ2-2; TRBD1 matches 8 bases. The CDR3 contains 16 residues. Germline CDR1 reads SGHRS; CDR2 reads YFSETQ. V shed 0 bases and J 5 bases; nucleotides not matched to a gene: 6. The CDR3 DNA is TGCGCCAGCAGCTTGGACGGACAGGGAAGAACCGGGGAGCTGTTTTTT. Protein: CASSLDGQGRTGELFF. The whole variable domain, remainder taken from reference TRBV5-1 and TRBJ2-2, is KAGVTQTPRYLIKTRGQQVTLSCSPISGHRSVSWYQQTPGQGLQFLFEYFSETQRNKGNFPGRFSGRQFSNSRSEMNVSTLELGDSALYLCASSLDGQGRTGELFFGEGSRLTVL.

Only one count was recorded for this clone. The CDR3 reads CASRSGSTGELFF. The DNA of the CDR3 is TGCGCCAGCAGATCCGGGAGCACCGGGGAGCTGTTTTTT. The chain is built from TRBV5-1 and TRBJ2-2; a weak D match, TRBD2 (6 bases). The CDR3 sequence is 13 residues long. Germline V CDR1 and CDR2: SGHRS, YFSETQ. Trimming shortened V by 5 bases and J by 4 bases, and 9 bases separated the two germline ends. Full variable domain (rest looked up from reference TRBV5-1 and TRBJ2-2): KAGVTQTPRYLIKTRGQQVTLSCSPISGHRSVSWYQQTPGQGLQFLFEYFSETQRNKGNFPGRFSGRQFSNSRSEMNVSTLELGDSALYLCASRSGSTGELFFGEGSRLTVL.

About this clone itself: Other DNA variants within this sample encode the same CDR3. The chain is built from TRBV18 and TRBJ1-5, with a tentative D call TRBD1 (5 bases). Germline V gives CDR1 KGHSH, CDR2 LQKENI. The CDR3 length is 14 residues. Trimming stripped 6 bases from V and 3 bases from J, with 12 bases between. CDR3 loop: CASSPGGDNQPQHF. The CDR3, as DNA: TGTGCCAGCTCCCCCGGGGGGGACAATCAGCCCCAGCATTTT.

The chain recombines TRBV5-1 with TRBJ1-5, with D maybe TRBD1 (5 bases). Trimming took off 0 bases at V and 6 bases at J, with 10 bases between the two ends. The germline V gene has CDR1 SGHRS and CDR2 YFSETQ. This CDR3 has 14 amino acids. CDR3 nucleotides: TGCGCCAGCAGCTTGGGGGGGGTCGGTCAGCCCCAGCATTTT. This gives the protein CASSLGGVGQPQHF.

A few counts support this clone. The rearrangement links TRBV7-8 to TRBJ2-3; D is perhaps TRBD2 (5 bases). This CDR3 comprises 14 residues. The germline CDR1 and CDR2 sequences are SGHVS and FQNEAQ. Between the trimmed V and J ends, which lost 0 bases and 3 bases, there was a span of 7 bases. CDR3: CASSLARDTDTQYF. CDR3 bases: TGTGCCAGCAGCTTAGCCCGGGATACAGATACGCAGTATTTT.

The V call is TRBV6-1, the J call TRBJ1-4, with 8 bases matching TRBD1. The CDR3 covers 15 residues. V shed 3 bases and J 11 bases; nucleotides not matched to a gene: 11. CDR1 is MNHNS and CDR2 is SASEGT in the germline V gene. Here the CDR3 reads CASSDQGAVSLKLFF. The CDR3 nucleotides are TGTGCCAGCAGTGACCAGGGGGCCGTCTCACTTAAACTGTTTTTT.

The CDR3 coding sequence is TGTGCCAGCAGTTACGGAAATGGGGGGAGGTACGAGCAGTACTTC. Translation: CASSYGNGGRYEQYF. The V call is TRBV6-5, the J call TRBJ2-7; the D gene is possibly TRBD2 (6 bases). The CDR3 totals 15 residues. Trimming shortened V by 2 bases and J by 4 bases, and 15 bases separated the two germline ends. From germline, CDR1 is MNHEY and CDR2 SVGAGI.

The J gene is TRBJ2-2, the V gene TRBV10-3, with TRBD2 matching 9 bases. Germline CDR1 ENHRY, CDR2 SYGVKD. The V and J ends lost 3 bases and 6 bases, in that order; junction bases with no gene match: 8. This CDR3 is built from 16 residues. The CDR3 region is CAISEVGGLAPGELFF. CDR3 nucleotides: TGTGCCATCAGTGAAGTAGGGGGACTAGCTCCCGGGGAGCTGTTTTTT.

On this clone: Other nucleotide sequences in the sample specify the same CDR3. The CDR3, as DNA: TGTGCCAGCAGCGGACAGGGTTCCACTGAAGCTTTCTTT. Protein sequence: CASSGQGSTEAFF. The gene calls are TRBV2 and TRBJ1-1; TRBD1 matches at 8 bases. V shed 6 bases and J 4 bases; nucleotides not matched to a gene: 4. This CDR3 is 13 amino acids long. Germline CDR1 and CDR2: SNHLY and FYNNEI.

The chain links TRBV21-1 to TRBJ2-5; the table calls TRBD2, which could not be checked here. TRBV21-1 is a documented pseudogene. The CDR3 runs to 13 residues. CDR3 bases: TGTGCCCGCTCCGGCGGGAGGAAAGAGACCCAGTACTTC. Its protein product is CARSGGRKETQYF.

J is TRBJ2-7 and V is TRBV28; 11 bases match TRBD2. Germline-derived CDR1 and CDR2 are MDHEN and SYDVKM. With 3 bases clipped from V and 3 bases from J, the junction kept 16 bases outside the gene matches. The CDR3 contains 19 residues. CDR3 DNA: TGTGCCAGCAGTTTGGAACTAGCGGGGGCCTCAGCCTCATTCTACGAGCAGTACTTC. This encodes CASSLELAGASASFYEQYF.

The V and J genes are TRBV7-2 and TRBJ2-3; perhaps TRBD1 as D (5 bases). Trimming cost V 3 bases and J 2 bases, with 15 bases left between them. Germline V lookup: CDR1 SGHTA, CDR2 FQGNSA. This CDR3 comprises 16 residues. The CDR3 protein is CASSFSGRLNTDTQYF. The CDR3, as DNA: TGTGCCAGCAGCTTTTCAGGGCGCCTCAACACAGATACGCAGTATTTT.

This clone was observed a few times. At the DNA level, this CDR3 is encoded by other sequences in the same sample as well. V and J are TRBV7-3 and TRBJ2-1; the match to TRBD2 covers 10 bases. CDR1 is SGHTA and CDR2 is FQGTGA in the germline V gene. The CDR3 has 16 amino acids. V dropped 1 base and J dropped 4; count of bases not matched to a gene: 4. The CDR3 loop is CASSLSSGGSYNEQFF. The CDR3 nucleotides are TGTGCCAGCAGCTTAAGTAGCGGGGGGTCATACAATGAGCAGTTCTTC.

The rearrangement uses TRBV3-1 (or the pseudogene TRBV3-2) and TRBJ2-6; unclear D gene. The germline gives CDR1 LGHDT, CDR2 YNNKEL (reference sequence). CDR3 length equals 15 residues. Trimming cost V 7 bases and J 0 bases, with 10 bases left between them. CDR3 region: CASTSSSSGANVLTF. CDR3 coding DNA: TGTGCCAGCACCAGTTCCAGCTCTGGGGCCAACGTCCTGACTTTC.

The J gene is TRBJ2-5, the V gene TRBV5-1, with 10 bases that match TRBD1. CDR1 is SGHRS, CDR2 YFSETQ, per germline. This CDR3 region has 16 residues. Germline trimming cut 2 bases from V and 2 bases from J; bases unmatched to any gene: 6. The CDR3 DNA reads as TGCGCCAGCAGCTTCGGACAGGGGGGCGGACAAGAGACCCAGTACTTC. Residues: CASSFGQGGGQETQYF.

The chain uses TRBV6-6 and TRBJ1-1; maybe TRBD1 (6 bases). Trimming stripped 8 bases from V and 8 bases from J, with 12 bases between. CDR1 is MNHNY, CDR2 SVGAGI, per germline (reference sequence). The CDR3 has 11 residues. Written as DNA, the CDR3 is TGTGCCAGCTCCAGGGGATCGGAAGCTTTCTTT. Amino acid sequence: CASSRGSEAFF.

This clone was detected a few times. CDR3 sequence reads: CASSYAGPNTEAFF. In DNA form, the CDR3 reads TGTGCCAGCAGCTACGCGGGTCCGAACACTGAAGCTTTCTTT. V and J are TRBV6-5 and TRBJ1-1; D not resolved. The germline V gene has CDR1 MNHEY and CDR2 SVGAGI. CDR3 size: 14 residues. Trimming took off 6 bases at V and 1 base at J, with 12 bases between the two ends.

CDR3 in amino acids: CASSQGGTSGRHGYNEQFF. The CDR3 DNA is TGCGCCAGCAGCCAAGGGGGGACTAGCGGGAGGCACGGATACAATGAGCAGTTCTTC. The chain uses TRBV4-1 and TRBJ2-1; 15 positions match TRBD2. There are 19 residues in the CDR3. Germline CDR1 is MGHRA and CDR2 is YSYEKL. V lost 1 base and J lost 4; bases outside the gene matches: 8.

This clone turned up a few times. This rearrangement joins TRBV3-1 (or the pseudogene TRBV3-2) to TRBJ1-3; TRBD1 matches 7 bases. The CDR3 spans 15 residues. The trim removed 4 bases at V and 2 bases at J, leaving 5 bases unmatched. Germline V gives CDR1 LGHDT, CDR2 YNNKEL (reference sequence). The CDR3 DNA sequence: TGTGCCAGCAGCCCAGGGGGTGGGACTGGAAACACCATATATTTT. Its protein is CASSPGGGTGNTIYF.

The CDR3 nucleotides read TGTGCCAGCAGTGAAGGTCGGAGAGGGCGGCAAGAGACCCAGTACTTC. Its translation: CASSEGRRGRQETQYF. The J gene is TRBJ2-5, the V gene TRBV6-1, with a weak D call TRBD2 (5 bases). The CDR3 totals 16 residues. Germline V gene lookup returns CDR1 MNHNS and CDR2 SASEGT. Trimming removed 1 base at V and 2 bases at J, with 14 bases between.

The chain carries TRBV15 and TRBJ2-7, with D possibly being TRBD1 (5 bases). CDR1 is LNHNV and CDR2 is YYDKDF in the germline V gene (reference sequence). The CDR3 is 12 amino acids. The V and J ends lost 1 base and 4 bases respectively, with 5 bases between them. CDR3 nucleotide sequence: TGTGCCACCAGCAGAGCAGGGTACGAGCAGTACTTC. Residues: CATSRAGYEQYF.

CDR3 region: CASSWGLPSDEQFF. CDR3 nucleotides: TGTGCCAGCAGCTGGGGACTACCCTCGGATGAGCAGTTCTTC. This rearrangement joins TRBV11-2 to TRBJ2-1; 7 bases fit TRBD2. The germline V gene encodes CDR1 SGHAT and CDR2 FQNNGV. After removal of 4 bases from V and 8 bases from J, the junction contained 8 bases not matched to a gene. This CDR3 comprises 14 residues.

The CDR3 loop is CASSSQPSGTGNSPLHF. The CDR3 DNA reads as TGTGCCAGCAGCTCGCAGCCCTCCGGGACAGGTAATTCACCCCTCCACTTT. V usage is TRBV3-1 (or the pseudogene TRBV3-2) and J usage is TRBJ1-6; TRBD1 agrees at 8 bases. The V segment lost 5 bases and the J segment 6 bases; nucleotides outside the gene matches: 12. CDR3 length: 17 amino acids. Germline CDR1 is LGHDT and CDR2 is YNNKEL (reference sequence).